This T cell receptor (beta chain) was retrieved from a study of graft-versus-host responses after intestinal transplantation. Study conclusions and caveats: Early post-transplant HvG declines tracked with peak circulating GvH clone levels.

TCRdb's table, derived via immunoSEQ multiplex PCR, lists solely in-frame clones and lacks some. The sample shows around 50,000 clones, 70% to 90% of them seen only once. A note on this clone: Its target is not known.

V was pared by 1 base and J by 11 bases, with 6 bases between. Germline assignment: CDR1 SEHNR and CDR2 FQNEAQ (reference sequence). There are 12 residues in the CDR3. The clonotype originates from a human patient who received an intestinal transplant, so some T cells may come from the graft donor. The sequences come from PBMCs, collected 26 days after transplant. The chain is built from TRBV7-9 and TRBJ1-6; no definite D call. The CDR3, as DNA: TGTGCCAGCAGCTTAGACAGCACACCCCTCCACTTT. It translates to CASSLDSTPLHF.